Below, 22 T cell receptor beta chains from the same sample are listed, as sequenced in a study of immune evolution from preneoplasia to lung adenocarcinoma. Sequenced by immunoSEQ multiplex PCR; TCRdb stores in-frame clones only, minus some. Seen here are a few thousand clones, roughly four fifths observed once, and the top ten hold approximately 18%. The sequencing sample was made of FFPE minimally invasive lung adenocarcinoma tissue. The receptors were gathered from a person aged 60-80 years with lung adenocarcinoma.

This clone is a singleton in its sample. For the CDR3, the DNA is TGTGCCAGCAGCTTAGGTTACACTGAAGCTTTCTTT. Amino acid sequence: CASSLGYTEAFF. The chain recombines TRBV5-6 with TRBJ1-1; no clear D. Per the germline V gene, CDR1 is SGHDT and CDR2 is YYEEEE. The CDR3 length is 12 residues. The V and J ends lost 2 bases and 3 bases respectively, with 5 bases between them.

The gene calls are TRBV11-1 and TRBJ2-1, with a weak D call TRBD1 (5 bases). Germline CDR1 is SGHAT and CDR2 is FQDESV (reference sequence). V was clipped by 1 base and J by 5 bases, with 9 bases between them. CDR3 size: 14 residues. This CDR3 reads CASSLDGADNEQFF. CDR3 sequence (DNA): TGTGCCAGCAGCTTAGATGGGGCTGACAATGAGCAGTTCTTC.

Written as DNA, the CDR3 is TGCGCCAGCAGCAGAACTAGCGGGGGAATGGATGAGCAGTTCTTC. It is translated as CASSRTSGGMDEQFF. V and J are TRBV5-1 and TRBJ2-1, with TRBD2 identical over 11 bases. This CDR3 has 15 residues. The V and J ends lost 4 bases and 8 bases, in that order; junction bases with no gene match: 8. Per the germline V gene, CDR1 is SGHRS and CDR2 is YFSETQ.

The chain combines TRBV29-1 with TRBJ2-2, with D possibly matching TRBD1 (5 bases). Germline V gene lookup returns CDR1 SQVTM and CDR2 ANQGSEA. This CDR3 is built from 14 residues. V dropped 6 bases and J dropped 0 bases, with 11 bases sitting between them. The DNA of the CDR3 is TGCAGCGTCCGCAGGGAATCGAACACCGGGGAGCTGTTTTTT. Translating it yields CSVRRESNTGELFF.

The rearrangement uses TRBV30 and TRBJ2-7; the match to TRBD2 covers 8 bases. V was pared by 0 bases and J by 0 bases, with 7 bases of the junction left unmatched. Germline CDR1 reads GTSNPN; CDR2 reads SVGIG (reference sequence). The CDR3 has 16 amino acids. This CDR3 is CAWSVGLAGSSYEQYF. CDR3 DNA sequence: TGTGCCTGGAGTGTTGGCCTAGCGGGTAGCTCCTACGAGCAGTACTTC.

This clone was seen more than once but under ten times. The J gene is TRBJ2-2, the V gene TRBV27; 8 nucleotides agree with TRBD1. Per germline, CDR1 MNHEY and CDR2 SMNVEV (reference sequence). The length of the CDR3 is 15 residues. Germline trimming cut 5 bases from V and 7 bases from J; bases unmatched to any gene: 9. CDR3 sequence: CASSTTGGIGGELFF. The DNA for the CDR3 is TGTGCCAGCAGTACTACAGGGGGGATAGGCGGGGAGCTGTTTTTT.

The rearrangement joins TRBV6-1 to TRBJ1-2; 7 bases are a match to TRBD1. The CDR3 has 14 amino acids. Unmatched junction bases numbered 7, after V lost 2 bases and J lost 7 bases. Germline assignment: CDR1 MNHNS and CDR2 SASEGT. The CDR3 here is CASSERRDSPGYTF. CDR3 nucleotides: TGTGCCAGCAGTGAAAGACGGGACAGTCCTGGCTACACCTTC.

The chain combines TRBV19 with TRBJ2-3; no clear D gene. V was cut by 6 bases and J by 5 bases, with 9 bases left in between. Per the germline V gene, CDR1 is LNHDA and CDR2 is SQIVND (reference sequence). This CDR3 has 12 amino acids. The CDR3 nucleotides are TGTGCCAGTAGGACGAGTGGAGATACGCAGTATTTT. This codes for CASRTSGDTQYF.

CDR3 in amino acids: CAWSVLEGGGYTF. CDR3 sequence (DNA): TGTGCCTGGAGTGTACTAGAGGGGGGGGGCTACACCTTC. The chain uses TRBV30 and TRBJ1-2; TRBD1 is a possible D gene (6 bases). V shed 0 bases and J shed 8 bases, with 13 bases lying between them. Germline V gives CDR1 GTSNPN, CDR2 SVGIG (reference sequence). The CDR3 consists of 13 residues.

This chain links TRBV6-5 with TRBJ2-7; D is undetermined. The CDR3 consists of 14 residues. The V end lost 2 bases, the J end lost 0 bases, and 8 bases lay between the germline ends. CDR1 MNHEY and CDR2 SVGAGI come from the germline V gene. The CDR3 sequence is CASSYRAHSYEQYF. CDR3 coding DNA: TGTGCCAGCAGTTACCGGGCCCACTCCTACGAGCAGTACTTC.

CDR3 sequence (DNA): TGCGCCAGCAGCTTGGCCGCGGGCCTAGCGGAAGAGACCCAGTACTTC. This encodes CASSLAAGLAEETQYF. V gene TRBV5-1 combines with J gene TRBJ2-5, with 7 bases aligning to TRBD2. Losses at the gene ends were 0 bases for V and 3 bases for J; bases not matched to a gene: 8. Germline CDR1 is SGHRS and CDR2 is YFSETQ. The CDR3 length is 16 residues.

The V and J genes are TRBV7-9 and TRBJ2-5; the match to TRBD2 covers 14 bases. With 4 bases clipped from V and 6 bases from J, the junction kept 7 bases outside the gene matches. Germline loops: CDR1 SEHNR, CDR2 FQNEAQ (reference sequence). This CDR3 is built from 16 residues. The CDR3 region is CASSSWTSGGRKTQYF. The CDR3, as DNA: TGTGCCAGCAGCTCTTGGACTAGCGGGGGGCGGAAGACCCAGTACTTC.

Points on this clone: At one end, the junction sequence differs from germline, possibly due to a read error. The chain recombines TRBV7-7 with TRBJ1-1; 10 nucleotides match TRBD1. Germline CDR1 and CDR2: SSHAT and FNYEAQ (reference sequence). This CDR3 comprises 14 residues. The CDR3: CASSRDRGLTEAFF. The CDR3 DNA sequence: TGTGCTAGCAGCCGGGACAGGGGACTTACTGAAGCTTTCTTT.

The chain employs TRBV19 and TRBJ2-5; TRBD2 matches at 7 bases. This CDR3 has 14 amino acids. The junction had 8 bases not matched to a gene; V was cut back by 5 bases and J by 5 bases. Germline CDR1 reads LNHDA; CDR2 reads SQIVND (reference sequence). DNA of the CDR3: TGTGCCAGTAGTTCCAGGGAGGGTGTGGAGACCCAGTACTTC. Translating it yields CASSSREGVETQYF.

This clone is judged large (0.1 to 1%). The rearrangement links TRBV27 to TRBJ1-5, with D possibly TRBD1 on 5 matching bases. Trimming pared 3 bases from V and 7 bases from J, leaving 13 bases between. The CDR3 is 14 residues long. CDR1 is MNHEY and CDR2 is SMNVEV in the germline V gene (reference sequence). The CDR3 DNA sequence: TGTGCCAGCAGTTTCGCCGGGGGTGACCAGCCCCAGCATTTT. Protein: CASSFAGGDQPQHF.

The genes are TRBV28 and TRBJ1-1; no clear D gene. Germline values: CDR1 MDHEN, CDR2 SYDVKM. CDR3 size: 15 residues. V gave up 6 bases and J gave up 4 bases, with 18 bases separating them. DNA for the CDR3: TGTGCCAGCAGACCCGAGGATGGGCTCGGCACTGAAGCTTTCTTT. Translating gives CASRPEDGLGTEAFF.

The V and J genes are TRBV12-2 and TRBJ2-1; whether TRBD2, the table's D call, matches the DNA was not checked. TRBV12-2 is a documented pseudogene. This CDR3 region has 18 residues. CDR3 amino acids: CASRSVLTSGGLYNEQFF. The CDR3 DNA sequence: TGTGCAAGTCGCTCCGTCCTGACTAGCGGGGGGCTTTACAATGAGCAGTTCTTC.

This clone was counted only a few times. The V gene is TRBV7-2, the J gene TRBJ1-1; TRBD1 aligns across 11 bases. Germline CDR1 is SGHTA and CDR2 is FQGNSA. The CDR3 covers 14 residues. V gave up 6 bases and J gave up 5 bases; unmatched junction bases: 5. The CDR3 DNA reads as TGTGCCAGCAGACGGGACAGGGGGAGTACTGAAGCTTTCTTT. It specifies CASRRDRGSTEAFF.

The genes are TRBV2 and TRBJ2-4, with D hard to call. This CDR3 comprises 14 residues. V lost 8 bases and J 0 bases, leaving 11 bases between the germline ends. Germline lookup yields CDR1 SNHLY and CDR2 FYNNEI. CDR3 amino acids: CASEAPLAKNIQYF. The CDR3 region has the DNA TGTGCCAGCGAAGCCCCTCTAGCCAAAAACATTCAGTACTTC.

This chain links TRBV6-5 with TRBJ1-2; D unclear. V was shortened by 0 bases and J by 3 bases, with 11 bases between the two germline ends. Germline CDR1 reads MNHEY; CDR2 reads SVGAGI. CDR3 length: 15 amino acids. For the CDR3, the DNA is TGTGCCAGCAGTTACTCGCCGGGGATGGACTATGGCTACACCTTC. Its translation is CASSYSPGMDYGYTF.

CDR3 residues: CASSGGQATEAFF. CDR3 DNA: TGTGCCAGCAGCGGGGGACAGGCCACTGAAGCTTTCTTT. The genes are TRBV9 and TRBJ1-1; 8 bases align to TRBD1. Germline-derived CDR1 and CDR2 are SGDLS and YYNGEE. The V segment lost 3 bases and the J segment 4 bases; nucleotides outside the gene matches: 2. The CDR3 runs 13 residues.

The DNA for the CDR3 is TGTGCCAGCTCACCCAGATTAGCGACTAATGAAAAACTGTTTTTT. Translating gives CASSPRLATNEKLFF. V is TRBV18 and J is TRBJ1-4; D gene unclear. Per germline, CDR1 KGHSH and CDR2 LQKENI. V was trimmed by 3 bases and J by 2 bases, leaving 10 bases between them. This CDR3 region has 15 residues.